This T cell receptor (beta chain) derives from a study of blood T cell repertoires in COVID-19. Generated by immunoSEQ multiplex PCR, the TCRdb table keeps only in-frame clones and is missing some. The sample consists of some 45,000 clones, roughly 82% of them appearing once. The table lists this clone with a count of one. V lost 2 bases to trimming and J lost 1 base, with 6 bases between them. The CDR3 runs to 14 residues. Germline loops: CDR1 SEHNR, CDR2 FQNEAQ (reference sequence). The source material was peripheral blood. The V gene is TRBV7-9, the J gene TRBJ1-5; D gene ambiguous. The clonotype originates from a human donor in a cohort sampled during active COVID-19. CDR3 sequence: CASSLSSSNQPQHF. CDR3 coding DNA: TGTGCCAGCAGCTTAAGCTCCAGCAATCAGCCCCAGCATTTT.